The source of this T cell receptor beta chain is a study of regulatory T cells in long-lasting Graves disease. Study-level results: There was favoring of TRBV28, TRBJ1-2 and TRBJ2-5 in persistent disease.

There are a few counts of this clonotype. What it recognizes is unknown. Arm-PCR of CDR3 regions and iRepertoire HTBI primers were used to build TCR beta libraries. TCRdb called the multiplex PCR reads again in MiXCR, with one record for every CDR3 protein. This table holds roughly 560,000 distinct CDR3 sequences, roughly 16% found once. The CDR3 is made up of 14 amino acids. Germline assignment: CDR1 SGHDT and CDR2 YYEEEE. Trimming pared 3 bases from V and 9 bases from J, leaving 16 bases between. Time point in this sample: newly diagnosed GD, antithyroid drugs for less than 3 months. PBMC RNA served as the TCR library source. The peripheral blood volume drawn was 7 to 10 milliliters, and it was collected into EDTA tubes. The same sample was also used in a study of T cells in Graves' hyperthyroidism and ophthalmopathy.

The clonotype was recovered from a woman between 40 and 65 years old with Graves disease. This chain joins TRBV5-6 and TRBJ1-5; D is perhaps TRBD1 (5 bases). This specimen consisted of peripheral blood mononuclear cells (PBMCs), obtained at new diagnosis, from a patient treated with antithyroid drugs. CDR3 protein: CASSWGVGPTPQHF. The CDR3 DNA is TGTGCCAGCAGCTGGGGGGTGGGCCCGACGCCCCAGCATTTT.